This record looks at one T cell receptor (beta chain) sequence and its context. For sorted subsets, roughly 200 ng DNA per replicate equaled roughly 29,000 T cell genomes. Using immunoSEQ multiplex PCR, the repertoire was profiled, and TCRdb retains in-frame clones only, with some absent. Here the sample spans about 2.3 million clones, approximately 93% being singletons. Germline assignment: CDR1 SSHAT and CDR2 FNYEAQ (reference sequence). This CDR3 contains 16 residues. Trimming took 3 bases from V and 0 from J; bases not matched to a gene: 1. The data derive from a study of shared clonotypes between healthy human individuals. At the level of the study: A donor's plate count was three for CD4 naive and three for CD4 memory; CD8 naive had two and CD8 memory one.

The sequenced sample was naive CD4+ T cells from PBMCs. Subset noted: CD45RA+ positively selected. The receptor was derived from a man aged 18 to 29 in good health. Some clones in this sample may be carry-over from other donors' samples. The chain uses TRBV7-7 and TRBJ2-3, with 12 positions matching TRBD2. The CDR3 DNA sequence: TGTGCCAGCAGCTTTGGACTAGCGGGGAGCACAGATACGCAGTATTTT. This sequence encodes CASSFGLAGSTDTQYF.